This T cell receptor beta chain is drawn from a study of glioma-infiltrating T cells after dendritic cell vaccination. Study in general: At biweekly intervals, patients got three intradermal dendritic cell vaccine injections.

The V and J ends lost 10 bases and 4 bases, in that order; junction bases with no gene match: 8. The germline V gene encodes CDR1 LNHDA and CDR2 SQIVND (reference sequence). This CDR3 is 13 amino acids long. Here immunoSEQ multiplex PCR was the method, and the copy in TCRdb shows in-frame clones only, minus some. The sample holds roughly 52,000 clones, 85% seen once. The sequencing here drew on blood, taken before dendritic cell vaccination. The TCR comes from a human donor with glioblastoma. The chain links TRBV19 to TRBJ2-3, with 7 positions matching TRBD1. The CDR3 sequence is CATKGTGADTQYF. The CDR3 nucleotides are TGTGCCACCAAAGGCACAGGGGCAGATACGCAGTATTTT.